This T cell receptor (beta chain) was identified in a study of identical twins. TCRdb re-called the 5' RACE reads through MiXCR, storing one row per CDR3 protein. The sample lists some 1,600,000 distinct CDR3 sequences, under 35% seen once, with about 0.27% in the top ten. Study-wide results and limits: Out-of-frame TCR alpha sharing in monozygotic twins exceeded recombination model predictions. Twins showed weaker excess sharing in their beta out-of-frame sequences.

From germline, CDR1 is MDHEN and CDR2 SYDVKM. This CDR3 spans 16 amino acids. After removal of 5 bases from V and 0 bases from J, the junction contained 8 bases not matched to a gene. A note on this clonotype: What it recognizes is unknown.

The gene calls are TRBV28 and TRBJ2-7, with TRBD1 matching 9 bases. The source material was cord blood. This sequence was found in a newborn girl in good health. Here the CDR3 reads CASSIQGAPSSYEQYF. The CDR3 DNA sequence: TGTGCCAGCAGTATACAGGGGGCGCCCAGCTCCTACGAGCAGTACTTC.